These T cell receptor beta chains were read from a single sample in a study of blood T cell repertoires in COVID-19. The protocol was immunoSEQ multiplex PCR, while the TCRdb copy is restricted to in-frame clones and leaves out a portion. The sample includes fewer than 75,000 clones, 80% to 90% of them seen just once. Specimen: peripheral blood. These receptors all come from a man in his forties or fifties with active COVID-19. Both conserved end residues are part of each CDR3. D genes are given only for firm matches. Some rows have no size entry. The others give once, few or many, or a class for an expanded clone.

length	D	size	J	V	CDR3	DNA
14	.	.	TRBJ1-3	TRBV28	CASDSRGSGNTIYF	TGTGCCAGCGACTCCAGGGGCTCTGGAAACACCATATATTTT
14	.	.	TRBJ2-3	TRBV5-4	CASRSGGNSDTQYF	TGTGCCAGCAGGTCGGGGGGCAACTCAGATACGCAGTATTTT
13	.	once	TRBJ2-1	TRBV7-9	CASNEATYNEQFF	TGTGCCAGCAACGAGGCGACCTACAATGAGCAGTTCTTC
17	TRBD2	.	TRBJ2-3	TRBV2	CASSRFLAGESTDTQYF	TGTGCCAGCAGTAGATTTCTAGCGGGAGAAAGCACAGATACGCAGTATTTT
16	TRBD1	.	TRBJ1-4	TRBV4-3	CASSQDVGTVSGKLFF	TGCGCCAGCAGCCAAGATGTCGGGACAGTCTCCGGAAAACTGTTTTTT
15	.	.	TRBJ2-2	TRBV9	CASSVEDTHTGELFF	TGTGCCAGCAGCGTAGAAGACACCCACACCGGGGAGCTGTTTTTT
18	TRBD2	.	TRBJ2-2	TRBV5-1	CASSLAEQRGKNTGELFF	TGCGCCAGCAGCTTGGCCGAGCAGCGGGGGAAGAACACCGGGGAGCTGTTTTTT
14	.	few	TRBJ1-4	TRBV15	CATSMNGRNEKLFF	TGTGCCACCAGCATGAACGGGAGAAATGAAAAACTGTTTTTT
15	TRBD1	.	TRBJ2-7	TRBV27	CASSPYPTGGYEQYF	TGTGCCAGCAGTCCCTATCCGACAGGGGGCTACGAGCAGTACTTC
17	.	.	TRBJ1-4	TRBV12-5	CASGLVRGVFGNEKLFF	TGTGCTAGTGGTTTGGTACGCGGGGTTTTCGGTAATGAAAAACTGTTTTTT
14	.	.	TRBJ1-3	TRBV11-3	CASSQDTSGNTIYF	TGTGCCAGCAGCCAGGACACCTCTGGAAACACCATATATTTT
14	.	.	TRBJ2-2	TRBV2	CASTQTRNTGELFF	TGTGCCAGCACGCAAACAAGAAACACCGGGGAGCTGTTTTTT
17	TRBD2	.	TRBJ2-1	TRBV7-9	CASSSSTGLANQRHRFF	TGTGCCAGCAGCTCATCAACGGGACTAGCGAACCAGAGGCACCGGTTCTTC
16	TRBD2	.	TRBJ2-5	TRBV27	CASSPRLAGPQLSFYF	TGTGCCAGCAGTCCGCGACTAGCGGGGCCTCAACTGTCCTTCTACTTC
15	TRBD1	few	TRBJ1-5	TRBV6-5	CASSGGTGRNQPQHF	TGTGCCAGCAGCGGAGGGACAGGGCGCAATCAGCCCCAGCATTTT
13	TRBD2	.	TRBJ2-3	TRBV27	CASSLSAGGAQYF	TGTGCCAGCAGTTTATCCGCGGGGGGAGCGCAGTATTTT
11	.	.	TRBJ1-4	TRBV21-1	CASSTREKLFF	TGTGCCAGCAGCACTAGGGAAAAACTGTTTTTT
20	TRBD2	.	TRBJ2-1	TRBV27	CASSLSRGLARAKSYNEQFF	TGTGCCAGCAGTTTATCGAGGGGACTAGCCAGGGCTAAGTCCTACAATGAGCAGTTCTTC
17	TRBD2	.	TRBJ2-5	TRBV7-9	CASSLGSGLAGAETQYF	TGTGCCAGCAGCTTAGGGTCGGGACTAGCGGGAGCAGAGACCCAGTACTTC
11	TRBD1	.	TRBJ1-2	TRBV28	CASGQGSGYTF	TGTGCCAGCGGACAGGGAAGCGGCTACACCTTC
16	.	.	TRBJ2-1	TRBV4-1	CASSTLGESLYNEQFF	TGCGCCAGCAGCACCCTCGGTGAGTCCTTATACAATGAGCAGTTCTTC
12	.	once	TRBJ2-7	TRBV11-3	CASSLDGFEQYF	TGTGCCAGCAGCTTAGACGGGTTCGAGCAGTACTTC
18	TRBD2	few	TRBJ2-1	TRBV7-9	CASSYQRTSGRAVHEQFF	TGTGCCAGCAGCTATCAGAGGACTAGCGGGAGGGCCGTGCATGAGCAGTTCTTC
18	.	.	TRBJ1-1	TRBV4-1	CASSQTWARGPMNTEAFF	TGCGCCAGCAGCCAGACCTGGGCCAGGGGCCCTATGAACACTGAAGCTTTCTTT
14	.	.	TRBJ2-1	TRBV5-1	CASSQQTGGNEQFF	TGCGCCAGCAGCCAGCAGACCGGGGGCAATGAGCAGTTCTTC
16	.	once	TRBJ1-5	TRBV5-1	CASSLGEFGVTQPQHF	TGCGCCAGCAGCTTGGGGGAGTTTGGAGTAACTCAGCCCCAGCATTTT
13	.	.	TRBJ2-7	TRBV20-1	CSASVWGEVEQYF	TGCAGTGCTAGTGTATGGGGGGAGGTCGAGCAGTACTTC
14	TRBD1	.	TRBJ2-2	TRBV5-1	CASSLRGLTGELFF	TGCGCCAGCAGCTTAAGGGGGCTCACCGGGGAGCTGTTTTTT
14	.	.	TRBJ2-7	TRBV2	CASKPRDLSYEQYF	TGTGCCAGCAAGCCTCGGGATCTCTCCTACGAGCAGTACTTC
14	.	few	TRBJ2-3	TRBV6-5	CASRPGGRTDTQYF	TGTGCCAGCAGGCCGGGGGGCCGCACAGATACGCAGTATTTT
11	.	.	TRBJ2-7	TRBV29-1	CSVQTGYEQYF	TGCAGCGTGCAGACAGGATACGAGCAGTACTTC
16	.	once	TRBJ1-3	TRBV14	CASSQDTALTGNTIYF	TGTGCCAGCAGCCAAGATACAGCCTTAACTGGAAACACCATATATTTT
19	TRBD2	.	TRBJ2-1	TRBV29-1	CSVEGSGTSRYSSYNEQFF	TGCAGCGTTGAAGGTTCAGGGACTAGCCGTTACTCCTCCTACAATGAGCAGTTCTTC
13	.	.	TRBJ1-1	TRBV7-9	CASSSKLNTEAFF	TGTGCCAGCAGCTCTAAGTTGAACACTGAAGCTTTCTTT
14	TRBD1	.	TRBJ2-5	TRBV2	CASSYRGGQETQYF	TGTGCCAGCAGCTACAGGGGCGGGCAAGAGACCCAGTACTTC
15	TRBD1	.	TRBJ2-1	TRBV7-9	CASSPPDRASNEQFF	TGTGCCAGCAGCCCTCCGGACAGGGCGTCAAATGAGCAGTTCTTC
13	TRBD1	.	TRBJ2-5	TRBV2	CASGGTGRETQYF	TGTGCCAGCGGGGGGACAGGGCGAGAGACCCAGTACTTC
13	.	.	TRBJ1-2	TRBV5-4	CASSLEGGRDYTF	TGTGCCAGCAGCTTGGAGGGGGGGCGAGACTACACCTTC
16	.	.	TRBJ1-6	TRBV28	CASSFGGDYYNSPLHF	TGTGCCAGCAGTTTTGGAGGGGACTACTATAATTCACCCCTCCACTTT
12	.	.	TRBJ1-2	TRBV19	CASRLQGYGYTF	TGTGCCAGTAGACTCCAGGGGTATGGCTACACCTTC
14	TRBD1	once	TRBJ1-1	TRBV5-4	CASSAGDRTPEAFF	TGTGCCAGCAGCGCGGGGGACAGGACGCCTGAAGCTTTCTTT
13	.	.	TRBJ2-1	TRBV7-2	CASSWSMNNEQFF	TGTGCCAGCAGCTGGTCTATGAACAATGAGCAGTTCTTC
16	TRBD1	.	TRBJ1-1	TRBV5-1	CASSFNRQGMNTEAFF	TGCGCCAGCAGCTTTAATCGACAGGGGATGAACACTGAAGCTTTCTTT
13	TRBD1	.	TRBJ2-7	TRBV27	CASSSTGAHEQYF	TGTGCCAGCAGTTCAACAGGGGCCCACGAGCAGTACTTC
13	TRBD1	.	TRBJ1-5	TRBV6-5	CASRADRSQPQHF	TGTGCCAGCAGAGCGGACAGGTCTCAGCCCCAGCATTTT
14	TRBD1	.	TRBJ1-1	TRBV2	CASSVTGGNTEAFF	TGTGCCAGCAGTGTAACAGGGGGTAACACTGAAGCTTTCTTT
13	TRBD1	.	TRBJ1-2	TRBV5-1	CASSTGQIYGYTF	TGCGCCAGCAGCACGGGACAGATCTATGGCTACACCTTC